The count of the clone carrying this T cell receptor beta chain is one. This CDR3 comprises 16 residues. The V gene's germline CDR1 is MNHEY and CDR2 SVGAGI. Losses at the gene ends were 5 bases for V and 4 bases for J; bases not matched to a gene: 10. The data were taken from a study of blood T cells in healthy people across ages. The use of a sample-barcoded 5' primer and a J-beta primer mix characterized a second PCR of roughly 6 to 11 cycles. Via MiXCR, TCRdb re-called the 5' RACE reads, giving one row per CDR3 protein. The sample has about 2 million distinct CDR3 sequences, approximately 50% seen once.

Sequenced input: blood. The clonotype originates from a woman between 40 and 55 years old in good health. V usage is TRBV6-5 and J usage is TRBJ2-5; TRBD1 matches at 10 bases. This CDR3 reads CASSLDPGTGVETQYF. Here the CDR3 DNA reads TGTGCCAGCAGTCTTGATCCGGGGACAGGGGTAGAGACCCAGTACTTC.